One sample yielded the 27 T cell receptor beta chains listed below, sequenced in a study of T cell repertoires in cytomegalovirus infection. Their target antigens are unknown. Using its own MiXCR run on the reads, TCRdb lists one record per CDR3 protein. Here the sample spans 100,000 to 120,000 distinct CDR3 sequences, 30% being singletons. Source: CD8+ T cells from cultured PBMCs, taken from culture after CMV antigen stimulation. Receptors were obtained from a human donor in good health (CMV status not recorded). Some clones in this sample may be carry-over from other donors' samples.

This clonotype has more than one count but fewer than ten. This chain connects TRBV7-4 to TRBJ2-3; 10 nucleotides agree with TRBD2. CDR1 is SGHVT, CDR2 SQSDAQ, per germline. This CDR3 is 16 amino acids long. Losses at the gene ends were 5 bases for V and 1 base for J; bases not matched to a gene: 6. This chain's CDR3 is CASSPFLAGGTDTQYF. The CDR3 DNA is TGTGCCAGCAGCCCCTTCCTAGCGGGGGGCACAGATACGCAGTATTTT.

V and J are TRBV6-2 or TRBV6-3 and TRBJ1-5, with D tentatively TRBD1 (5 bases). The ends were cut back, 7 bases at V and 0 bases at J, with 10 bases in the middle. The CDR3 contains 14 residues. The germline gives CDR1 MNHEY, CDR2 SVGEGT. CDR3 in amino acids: CASTGSYSNQPQHF. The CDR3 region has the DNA TGTGCCAGCACAGGGTCATATAGCAATCAGCCCCAGCATTTT.

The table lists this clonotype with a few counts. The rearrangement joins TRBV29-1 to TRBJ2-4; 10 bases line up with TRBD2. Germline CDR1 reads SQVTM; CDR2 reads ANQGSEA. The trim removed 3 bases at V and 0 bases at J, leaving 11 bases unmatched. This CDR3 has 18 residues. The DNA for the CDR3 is TGCAGCGTTGAGTTCGCGTCTAGCGGGGGACTAGCCAAAAACATTCAGTACTTC. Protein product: CSVEFASSGGLAKNIQYF.

CDR3 loop: CASSQEGPDRVGYNEQFF. CDR3 coding DNA: TGTGCCAGCAGCCAAGAGGGCCCGGACAGGGTGGGCTACAATGAGCAGTTCTTC. The V and J genes are TRBV4-2 and TRBJ2-1; TRBD1 matches at 8 bases. J was trimmed by 3 bases and V by 0 bases; bases with no gene match: 10. This CDR3 has 18 residues. Germline V gene sequence: CDR1 LGHNA, CDR2 YNFKEQ.

CDR3 nucleotides: TGCAGCCGACAGCTACAAGAGACCCAGTACTTC. It codes for CSRQLQETQYF. The rearrangement joins TRBV29-1 to TRBJ2-5, with D maybe TRBD1 (5 bases). This CDR3 is built from 11 residues. Deletions cut 8 bases from V and 2 bases from J, with 9 bases between. Germline-derived CDR1 and CDR2 are SQVTM and ANQGSEA.

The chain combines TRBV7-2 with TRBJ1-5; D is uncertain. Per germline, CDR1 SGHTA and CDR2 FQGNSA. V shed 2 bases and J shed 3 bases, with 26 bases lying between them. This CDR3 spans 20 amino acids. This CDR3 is CASSLRGVGRIAHHNQPQHF. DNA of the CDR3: TGTGCCAGCAGCTTACGGGGAGTGGGAAGAATAGCGCACCACAATCAGCCCCAGCATTTT. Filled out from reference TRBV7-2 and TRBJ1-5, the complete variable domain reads GAGVSQSPSNKVTEKGKDVELRCDPISGHTALYWYRQSLGQGLEFLIYFQGNSAPDKSGLPSDRFSAERTGGSVSTLTIQRTQQEDSAVYLCASSLRGVGRIAHHNQPQHFGDGTRLSIL.

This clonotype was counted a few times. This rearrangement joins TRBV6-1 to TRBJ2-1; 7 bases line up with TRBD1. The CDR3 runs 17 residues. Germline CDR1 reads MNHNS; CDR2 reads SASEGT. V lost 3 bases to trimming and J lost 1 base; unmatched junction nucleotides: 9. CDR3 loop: CASSDQGVGVSYNEQFF. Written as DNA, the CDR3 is TGTGCCAGCAGTGACCAGGGGGTGGGAGTATCCTACAATGAGCAGTTCTTC.

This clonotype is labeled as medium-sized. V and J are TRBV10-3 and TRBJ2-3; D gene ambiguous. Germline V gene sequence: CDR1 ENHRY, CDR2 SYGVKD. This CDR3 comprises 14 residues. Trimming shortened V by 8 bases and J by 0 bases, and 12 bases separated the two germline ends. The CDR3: CAISQDASTDTQYF. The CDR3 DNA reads TGTGCCATCTCCCAGGACGCTAGCACAGATACGCAGTATTTT.

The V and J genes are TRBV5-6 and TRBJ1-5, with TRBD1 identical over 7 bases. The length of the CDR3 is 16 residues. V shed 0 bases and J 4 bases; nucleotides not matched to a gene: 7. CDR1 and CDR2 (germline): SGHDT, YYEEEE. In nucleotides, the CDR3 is TGTGCCAGCAGCTTGGGAGCGTCGGACAGGAATCAGCCCCAGCATTTT. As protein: CASSLGASDRNQPQHF.

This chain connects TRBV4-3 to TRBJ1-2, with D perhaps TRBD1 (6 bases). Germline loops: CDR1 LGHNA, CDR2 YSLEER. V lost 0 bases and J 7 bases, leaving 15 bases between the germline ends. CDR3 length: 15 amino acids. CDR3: CASSQDPGAASGYTF. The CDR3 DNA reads TGCGCCAGCAGCCAAGATCCGGGGGCAGCCTCTGGCTACACCTTC.

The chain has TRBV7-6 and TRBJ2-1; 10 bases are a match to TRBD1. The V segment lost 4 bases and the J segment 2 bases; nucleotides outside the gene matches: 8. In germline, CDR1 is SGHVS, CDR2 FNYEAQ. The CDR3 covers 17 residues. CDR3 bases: TGTGCCAGCAGCTCAAACGACAGGGGGCCCGCCTACAATGAGCAGTTCTTC. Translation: CASSSNDRGPAYNEQFF.

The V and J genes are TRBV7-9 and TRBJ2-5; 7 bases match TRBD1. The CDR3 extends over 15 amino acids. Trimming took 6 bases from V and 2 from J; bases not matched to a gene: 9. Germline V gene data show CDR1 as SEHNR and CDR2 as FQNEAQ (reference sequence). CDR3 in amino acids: CASRQGQKVQETQYF. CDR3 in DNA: TGTGCCAGCAGACAGGGACAGAAGGTTCAAGAGACCCAGTACTTC.

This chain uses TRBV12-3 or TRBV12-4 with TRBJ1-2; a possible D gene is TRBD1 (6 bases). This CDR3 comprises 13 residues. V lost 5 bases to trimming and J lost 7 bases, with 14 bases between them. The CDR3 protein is CASSQGQIGGYTF. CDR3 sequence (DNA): TGTGCCAGCAGTCAAGGACAGATAGGTGGCTACACCTTC.

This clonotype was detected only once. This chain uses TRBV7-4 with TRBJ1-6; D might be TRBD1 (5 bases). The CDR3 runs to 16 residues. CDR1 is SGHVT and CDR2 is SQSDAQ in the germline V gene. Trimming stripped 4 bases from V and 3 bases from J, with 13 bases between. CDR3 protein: CASSSDSFYYNSPLHF. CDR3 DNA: TGTGCCAGCAGCTCAGACAGTTTCTACTATAATTCACCCCTCCACTTT.

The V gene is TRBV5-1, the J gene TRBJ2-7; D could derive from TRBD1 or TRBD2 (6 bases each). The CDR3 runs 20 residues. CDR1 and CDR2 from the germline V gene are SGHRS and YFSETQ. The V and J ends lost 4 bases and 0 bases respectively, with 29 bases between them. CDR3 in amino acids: CASSPTGAGKAIETSYEQYF. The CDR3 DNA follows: TGCGCCAGCAGCCCGACGGGGGCAGGGAAAGCGATTGAGACCTCCTACGAGCAGTACTTC.

Here the CDR3 reads CASRDRDETQYF. The CDR3 DNA sequence: TGTGCCAGCAGGGACAGGGACGAGACCCAGTACTTC. The chain is built from TRBV2 and TRBJ2-5; 8 bases match TRBD1. The CDR3 is 12 amino acids. CDR1 is SNHLY and CDR2 is FYNNEI in the germline V gene. Losses at the gene ends were 6 bases for V and 5 bases for J; bases not matched to a gene: 2.

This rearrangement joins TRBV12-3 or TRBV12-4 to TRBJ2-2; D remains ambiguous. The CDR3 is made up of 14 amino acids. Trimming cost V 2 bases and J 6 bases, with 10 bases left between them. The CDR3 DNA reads TGTGCCAGCAGTTTATTTTCTAGTCCCGGGGAGCTGTTTTTT. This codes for CASSLFSSPGELFF.

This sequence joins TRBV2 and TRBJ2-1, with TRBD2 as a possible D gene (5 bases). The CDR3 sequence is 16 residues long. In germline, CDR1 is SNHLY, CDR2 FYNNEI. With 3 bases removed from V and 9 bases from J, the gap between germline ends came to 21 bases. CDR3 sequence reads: CASSDWAGGPIVEQFF. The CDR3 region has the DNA TGTGCCAGCAGTGATTGGGCAGGAGGCCCCATCGTTGAGCAGTTCTTC.

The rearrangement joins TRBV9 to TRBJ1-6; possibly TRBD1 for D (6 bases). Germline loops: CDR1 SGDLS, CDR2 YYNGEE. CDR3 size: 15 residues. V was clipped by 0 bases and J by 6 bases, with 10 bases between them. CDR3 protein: CASSVEGGSNSPLHF. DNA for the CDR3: TGTGCCAGCAGCGTAGAAGGGGGATCTAATTCACCCCTCCACTTT.

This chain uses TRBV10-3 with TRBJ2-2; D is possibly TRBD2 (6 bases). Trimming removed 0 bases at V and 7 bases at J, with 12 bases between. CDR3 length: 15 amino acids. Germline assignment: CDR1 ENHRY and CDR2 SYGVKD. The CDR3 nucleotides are TGTGCCATCAGTGAGTCTTTGCAGGAGGGCGGGGAGCTGTTTTTT. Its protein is CAISESLQEGGELFF.

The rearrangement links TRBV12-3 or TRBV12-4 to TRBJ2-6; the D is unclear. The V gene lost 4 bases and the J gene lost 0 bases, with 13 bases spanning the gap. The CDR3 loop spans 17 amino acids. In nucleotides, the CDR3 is TGTGCCAGCAGTTCTTACGGAGTGGGCTCTGGGGCCAACGTCCTGACTTTC. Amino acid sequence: CASSSYGVGSGANVLTF.

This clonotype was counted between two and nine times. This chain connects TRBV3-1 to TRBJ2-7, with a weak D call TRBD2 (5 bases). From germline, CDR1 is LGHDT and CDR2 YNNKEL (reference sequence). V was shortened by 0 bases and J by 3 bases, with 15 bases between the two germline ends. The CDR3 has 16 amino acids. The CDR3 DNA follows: TGTGCCAGCAGCCAAGATGTCGGGGATTATAGCTACGAGCAGTACTTC. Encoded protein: CASSQDVGDYSYEQYF.

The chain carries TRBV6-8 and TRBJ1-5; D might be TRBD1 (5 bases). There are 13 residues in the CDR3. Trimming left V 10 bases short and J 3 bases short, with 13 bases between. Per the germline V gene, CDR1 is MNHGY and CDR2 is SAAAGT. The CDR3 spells CANRGGYNQPQHF. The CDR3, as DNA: TGTGCCAACCGGGGGGGTTACAATCAGCCCCAGCATTTT.

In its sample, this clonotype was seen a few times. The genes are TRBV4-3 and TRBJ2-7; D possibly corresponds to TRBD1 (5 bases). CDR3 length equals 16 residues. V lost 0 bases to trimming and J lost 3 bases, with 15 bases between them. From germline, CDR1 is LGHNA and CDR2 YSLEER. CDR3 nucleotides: TGCGCCAGCAGCCAAGATCAGGGTCAGGGTCTCTACGAGCAGTACTTC. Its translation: CASSQDQGQGLYEQYF.

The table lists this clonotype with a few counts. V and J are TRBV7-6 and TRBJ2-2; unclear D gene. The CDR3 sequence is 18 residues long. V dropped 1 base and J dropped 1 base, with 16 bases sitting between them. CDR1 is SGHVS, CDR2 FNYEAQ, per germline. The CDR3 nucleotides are TGTGCCAGCAGCTTAGGTCATGGCACAGAAAAGAACACCGGGGAGCTGTTTTTT. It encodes CASSLGHGTEKNTGELFF.

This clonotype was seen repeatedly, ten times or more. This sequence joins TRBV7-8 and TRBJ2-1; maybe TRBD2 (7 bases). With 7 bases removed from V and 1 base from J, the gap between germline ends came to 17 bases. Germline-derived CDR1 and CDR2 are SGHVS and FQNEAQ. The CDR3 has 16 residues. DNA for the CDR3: TGTGCCAGCAACCAAAGGGGGGGACCTTCCTACAATGAGCAGTTCTTC. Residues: CASNQRGGPSYNEQFF.

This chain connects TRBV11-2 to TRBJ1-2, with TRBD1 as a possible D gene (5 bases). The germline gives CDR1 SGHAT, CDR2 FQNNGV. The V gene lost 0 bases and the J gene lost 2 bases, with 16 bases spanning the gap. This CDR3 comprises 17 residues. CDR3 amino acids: CASSLDPGQGRNYGYTF. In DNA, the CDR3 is TGTGCCAGCAGCTTAGATCCCGGGCAGGGACGCAACTATGGCTACACCTTC.